Presented here are 19 T cell receptor beta chains from one specimen sequenced in a study of blood T cell repertoires in COVID-19. Measured with immunoSEQ multiplex PCR; TCRdb has only the in-frame clones, and not every one. The sample yields about 86,000 clones, about 90% seen once. What was sequenced was peripheral blood. The receptors shown here come from a human donor in a cohort sampled during active COVID-19.

In this sample, this clone turned up once. The V call is TRBV3-1 (or the pseudogene TRBV3-2), the J call TRBJ2-1, with 10 nucleotides matching TRBD2. The V gene end was trimmed by 1 base and the J gene end by 6 bases; junction bases not matched to a gene: 9. Looked up from germline, CDR1 is LGHDT and CDR2 is YNNKEL (reference sequence). This CDR3 comprises 17 residues. In nucleotides, the CDR3 is TGTGCCAGCAGCCAAGTAGGACTAGCGGCCTCATCCAATGAGCAGTTCTTC. Its translation is CASSQVGLAASSNEQFF.

The chain combines TRBV5-1 with TRBJ2-7, with 13 bases that match TRBD2. V shed 4 bases, J shed 3 bases, and the junction held 7 bases outside the gene matches. Germline CDR1 and CDR2: SGHRS and YFSETQ. The CDR3 sequence is 16 residues long. The CDR3 nucleotides read TGCGCCAGCAGCCGGACTAGCGGGAGCGATCACTACGAGCAGTACTTC. Residues: CASSRTSGSDHYEQYF.

The rearrangement joins TRBV21-1 to TRBJ1-1; TRBD1 is the table's D call and was not checked against the DNA. TRBV21-1 is given as a pseudogene. CDR3 length equals 16 residues. CDR3 DNA: TGTGCCAGCAGCACTCCGGGACAGGAGGGAGACACTGAAGCTTTCTTT. It encodes CASSTPGQEGDTEAFF.

The chain is built from TRBV5-4 and TRBJ1-6; D call uncertain. The germline V gene encodes CDR1 SGHNT and CDR2 YYREEE (reference sequence). This CDR3 contains 12 residues. The V end lost 2 bases, the J end lost 7 bases, and 4 bases lay between the germline ends. The CDR3: CASSFSNSPLHF. The CDR3, as DNA: TGTGCCAGCAGCTTCTCCAATTCACCCCTCCACTTT.

This clone showed up just once. The J gene is TRBJ1-1, the V gene TRBV28; 7 bases align to TRBD1. The CDR3 sequence is 15 residues long. The V gene's germline CDR1 is MDHEN and CDR2 SYDVKM. The junction had 5 bases not matched to a gene; V was cut back by 3 bases and J by 1 base. CDR3 sequence: CASSLTGPKNTEAFF. CDR3 nucleotide sequence: TGTGCCAGCAGTTTGACAGGGCCTAAGAACACTGAAGCTTTCTTT.

The chain has TRBV19 and TRBJ2-2; perhaps TRBD1 as D (5 bases). The CDR3 sequence is 15 residues long. With 7 bases removed from V and 7 bases from J, the gap between germline ends came to 19 bases. Germline assignment: CDR1 LNHDA and CDR2 SQIVND (reference sequence). The CDR3 reads CASIPRGRNRGELFF. Written as DNA, the CDR3 is TGTGCCAGTATCCCAAGGGGCAGGAACCGCGGGGAGCTGTTTTTT.

V is TRBV7-6 and J is TRBJ2-1, with 7 positions matching TRBD1. The CDR3 has 16 residues. In germline, CDR1 is SGHVS, CDR2 FNYEAQ. V was clipped by 1 base and J by 2 bases; unmatched bases: 5. This chain's CDR3 is CASSLVTGVAYNEQFF. The CDR3 nucleotides read TGTGCCAGCAGCTTAGTTACAGGGGTCGCCTACAATGAGCAGTTCTTC. The variable domain in full, completed from reference TRBV7-6 and TRBJ2-1, reads GAGVSQSPRYKVTKRGQDVALRCDPISGHVSLYWYRQALGQGPEFLTYFNYEAQQDKSGLPNDRFSAERPEGSISTLTIQRTEQRDSAMYRCASSLVTGVAYNEQFFGPGTRLTVL.

V usage is TRBV6-5 and J usage is TRBJ2-5; TRBD2 is a possible D gene (5 bases). V was shortened by 2 bases and J by 7 bases, with 11 bases between the two germline ends. Germline CDR1 reads MNHEY; CDR2 reads SVGAGI. The CDR3 covers 13 residues. The CDR3 region is CASSYRRSGTQYF. The CDR3 bases are TGTGCCAGCAGTTACAGGAGGAGTGGGACCCAGTACTTC.

This chain links TRBV3-1 (or the pseudogene TRBV3-2) with TRBJ1-2, with TRBD1 matching 7 bases. This CDR3 is built from 14 residues. The germline V gene has CDR1 LGHDT and CDR2 YNNKEL (reference sequence). Trimming cost V 4 bases and J 4 bases; bases outside gene matches: 6. CDR3 DNA sequence: TGTGCCAGCAGCCGAACGGGACAGCCCTATGGCTACACCTTC. Amino acids: CASSRTGQPYGYTF.

V and J are TRBV9 and TRBJ2-3; TRBD1 aligns across 10 bases. CDR3 length: 12 amino acids. V lost 5 bases and J lost 6; bases outside the gene matches: 0. Germline CDR1 reads SGDLS; CDR2 reads YYNGEE. In nucleotides, the CDR3 is TGTGCCAGCAGGGGACAGGGGGATACGCAGTATTTT. Translated: CASRGQGDTQYF. Combining the CDR3 with reference TRBV9 and TRBJ2-3 gives the whole variable domain DSGVTQTPKHLITATGQRVTLRCSPRSGDLSVYWYQQSLDQGLQFLIQYYNGEERAKGNILERFSAQQFPDLHSELNLSSLELGDSALYFCASRGQGDTQYFGPGTRLTVL.

The chain has TRBV18 and TRBJ2-1, with TRBD1 matching over 9 bases. Germline lookup yields CDR1 KGHSH and CDR2 LQKENI. The CDR3 loop spans 17 amino acids. Germline trimming cut 3 bases from V and 5 bases from J; bases unmatched to any gene: 11. This CDR3 is CASSPAGGTGLNNEQFF. CDR3 coding DNA: TGTGCCAGCTCACCGGCGGGTGGGACAGGGCTCAACAATGAGCAGTTCTTC.

The chain uses TRBV5-1 and TRBJ2-7; 8 positions agree with TRBD1. CDR1 is SGHRS, CDR2 YFSETQ, per germline. The J segment lost 4 bases and the V segment lost 4 bases, leaving 7 bases of the junction unmatched. This CDR3 comprises 14 residues. DNA for the CDR3: TGCGCCAGCAGCCCTGGACAGGGTTTGTACGAGCAGTACTTC. It encodes CASSPGQGLYEQYF.

The chain couples TRBV6-4 to TRBJ2-2; the match to TRBD2 covers 9 bases. V lost 6 bases and J lost 4; bases outside the gene matches: 18. The germline V gene encodes CDR1 MRHNA and CDR2 SNTAGT. CDR3 length: 19 amino acids. The DNA of the CDR3 is TGTGCCAGCAGCCCCGTTAGGGGCGGGAGGGCCCCGAGCACCGGGGAGCTGTTTTTT. This codes for CASSPVRGGRAPSTGELFF.

The V and J genes are TRBV18 and TRBJ2-1, with TRBD2 matching over 8 bases. Germline CDR1 KGHSH, CDR2 LQKENI. Trimming took 2 bases from V and 8 from J; bases not matched to a gene: 11. The CDR3 runs 16 residues. Written as DNA, the CDR3 is TGTGCCAGCTCACCAGCGGGACTAGGAGGTCCGGATGAGCAGTTCTTC. This encodes CASSPAGLGGPDEQFF.

The V and J genes are TRBV19 and TRBJ1-5, with D tentatively TRBD1 (6 bases). The CDR3 is 14 amino acids. CDR1 and CDR2 (germline): LNHDA, SQIVND (reference sequence). Trimming pared 6 bases from V and 5 bases from J, leaving 14 bases between. The CDR3 sequence: CASRYRAGDQPQHF. CDR3 coding DNA: TGTGCCAGTAGGTACAGGGCGGGGGATCAGCCCCAGCATTTT.

This rearrangement joins TRBV7-3 to TRBJ1-2, with TRBD1 identical over 7 bases. V trimming: 2 bases; J trimming: 5 bases; junction bases outside the gene matches: 2. Germline CDR1 is SGHTA and CDR2 is FQGTGA. CDR3 length: 13 residues. The CDR3 loop is CASSLAGGYGYTF. In DNA, the CDR3 is TGTGCCAGCAGCTTAGCAGGGGGGTATGGCTACACCTTC.

The chain has TRBV3-1 (or the pseudogene TRBV3-2) and TRBJ2-7; 7 bases are shared with TRBD2. Germline CDR1 LGHDT, CDR2 YNNKEL (reference sequence). The V and J ends lost 4 bases and 0 bases, in that order; junction bases with no gene match: 6. This CDR3 has 15 amino acids. The CDR3 here is CASSPSSGSSYEQYF. The CDR3, as DNA: TGTGCCAGCAGCCCCTCTAGCGGAAGCTCCTACGAGCAGTACTTC.

The genes are TRBV27 and TRBJ2-7; 7 bases match TRBD2. In germline, CDR1 is MNHEY, CDR2 SMNVEV (reference sequence). The ends lost 5 bases at V and 5 bases at J; junction bases unmatched: 27. This CDR3 has 20 amino acids. The CDR3 loop is CASSPIAPGLPFLPGNEQYF. DNA of the CDR3: TGTGCCAGCAGTCCTATTGCCCCGGGACTACCATTCTTACCCGGTAACGAGCAGTACTTC.

The chain is built from TRBV6-6 and TRBJ1-5; D gene ambiguous. The CDR3 is 11 amino acids. Germline CDR1 and CDR2: MNHNY and SVGAGI (reference sequence). With 6 bases removed from V and 4 bases from J, the gap between germline ends came to 4 bases. CDR3 region: CASSQNQPQHF. The CDR3 DNA is TGTGCCAGCAGCCAGAATCAGCCCCAGCATTTT.